One sample yielded the 18 T cell receptor beta chains listed below, sequenced in a study of neurological immune-mediated disorders. MiXCR, run by TCRdb on the 5' RACE reads, gives a single entry per CDR3 protein. Here the sample spans 65,000 to 90,000 distinct CDR3 sequences, 5% to 6% being singletons. What was sequenced was PBMCs. The receptors were gathered from a woman aged 25 to 39 with multiple sclerosis.

The sample holds many counts of this clonotype. The chain combines TRBV2 with TRBJ2-7; possible D gene TRBD2, 5 bases. This CDR3 comprises 14 residues. CDR1 and CDR2 (germline): SNHLY, FYNNEI. Trimming cost V 3 bases and J 4 bases, with 13 bases left between them. The CDR3, as DNA: TGTGCCAGCAGTGATCAGCCTCCGGGGTACGAGCAGTACTTC. This sequence encodes CASSDQPPGYEQYF.

This clonotype was detected many times. This rearrangement joins TRBV7-2 to TRBJ2-7; 9 bases match TRBD2. Germline-derived CDR1 and CDR2 are SGHTA and FQGNSA. The CDR3 contains 16 residues. The ends lost 5 bases at V and 1 base at J; junction bases unmatched: 9. The CDR3 DNA sequence: TGTGCCAGCAGCCGATCTAGCGGGACCGATTCCTACGAGCAGTACTTC. Its protein product is CASSRSSGTDSYEQYF.

This clonotype was picked up many times. The chain has TRBV27 and TRBJ1-3, with D perhaps TRBD1 (5 bases). The V end was cut by 7 bases, the J end by 4 bases, with 11 bases between. The CDR3 spans 13 residues. From germline, CDR1 is MNHEY and CDR2 SMNVEV (reference sequence). The CDR3 nucleotides are TGTGCCAGCAAGTTTCAGGGAGGAAACACCATATATTTT. Its translation is CASKFQGGNTIYF.

This clonotype is medium-sized (0.01 to 0.1%). The V call is TRBV10-3, the J call TRBJ1-3; D remains unclear. There are 17 residues in the CDR3. Trimming shortened V by 0 bases and J by 0 bases, and 12 bases separated the two germline ends. Germline loops: CDR1 ENHRY, CDR2 SYGVKD. This CDR3 reads CAISESNAAYSGNTIYF. The CDR3 DNA reads as TGTGCCATCAGTGAGTCAAACGCAGCCTACTCTGGAAACACCATATATTTT.

The table lists this clonotype with many counts. The rearrangement uses TRBV9 and TRBJ2-4; no firm D call. V was pared by 3 bases and J by 0 bases, with 13 bases between. From germline, CDR1 is SGDLS and CDR2 YYNGEE. The CDR3 loop spans 16 amino acids. The CDR3 region has the DNA TGTGCCAGCAGCGACAAAGGATTCATAGCCAAAAACATTCAGTACTTC. Its protein product is CASSDKGFIAKNIQYF. The whole variable domain, remainder taken from reference TRBV9 and TRBJ2-4, is DSGVTQTPKHLITATGQRVTLRCSPRSGDLSVYWYQQSLDQGLQFLIQYYNGEERAKGNILERFSAQQFPDLHSELNLSSLELGDSALYFCASSDKGFIAKNIQYFGAGTRLSVL.

This clonotype was seen many times. The chain couples TRBV10-3 to TRBJ2-3; tentative D call: TRBD2 (6 bases). Trimming shortened V by 3 bases and J by 2 bases, and 12 bases separated the two germline ends. The CDR3 length is 15 residues. Germline V lookup: CDR1 ENHRY, CDR2 SYGVKD. The CDR3 here is CAISDGGLITDTQYF. CDR3 in DNA: TGTGCCATCAGTGACGGGGGACTTATCACAGATACGCAGTATTTT.

This clonotype was recorded at least ten times. The chain employs TRBV20-1 and TRBJ2-7; 7 nucleotides match TRBD2. V trimming: 4 bases; J trimming: 2 bases; junction bases outside the gene matches: 5. Germline assignment: CDR1 DFQATT and CDR2 SNEGSKA (reference sequence). The CDR3 contains 13 residues. The CDR3 sequence: CSAMGREAYEQYF. For the CDR3, the DNA is TGCAGTGCTATGGGGAGGGAGGCCTACGAGCAGTACTTC.

The V gene is TRBV7-8, the J gene TRBJ2-3; no firm D call. The germline gives CDR1 SGHVS, CDR2 FQNEAQ. The CDR3 runs to 16 residues. The germline V and J ends were trimmed by 5 bases and 1 base, with 16 bases remaining between them. The DNA for the CDR3 is TGTGCCAGCAGCCCTCAGTTCGCGTTACGCACAGATACGCAGTATTTT. Translation gives CASSPQFALRTDTQYF.

This clonotype was seen ten or more times. V usage is TRBV10-3 and J usage is TRBJ1-1, with D uncertain. The CDR3 has 14 amino acids. Trimming removed 3 bases at V and 4 bases at J, with 12 bases between. Germline CDR1 is ENHRY and CDR2 is SYGVKD. Here the CDR3 reads CAISDSADSTEAFF. CDR3 sequence (DNA): TGTGCCATCAGTGATTCGGCAGACTCCACTGAAGCTTTCTTT.

The sample holds many counts of this clonotype. For the CDR3, the DNA is TGCGCCAGCAGCTTGGATGCGGGGGGGCTTGAGACCCAGTACTTC. Translation gives CASSLDAGGLETQYF. The chain combines TRBV5-1 with TRBJ2-5; 9 bases align to TRBD2. This CDR3 contains 15 residues. Trimming removed 0 bases from V and 5 bases from J; junction bases left unmatched: 5. Germline V CDR1 and CDR2: SGHRS, YFSETQ.

V gene TRBV14 combines with J gene TRBJ1-2; no firm D call. Trimming left V 4 bases short and J 2 bases short, with 8 bases between. CDR1 and CDR2 (germline): SGHDN, FVKESK. This CDR3 region has 13 residues. The CDR3, as DNA: TGTGCCAGCAGCCCGGACTTAAACTATGGCTACACCTTC. The encoded protein is CASSPDLNYGYTF.

This clonotype was picked up many times. The chain uses TRBV28 and TRBJ2-7; D ambiguous. V lost 6 bases, J lost 13 bases, and 16 bases lay in between. Germline V gene data show CDR1 as MDHEN and CDR2 as SYDVKM. This CDR3 region has 11 residues. CDR3 sequence reads: CASSTANSRYF. The CDR3, as DNA: TGTGCCAGCAGCACGGCCAATTCTCGTTACTTC.

This rearrangement joins TRBV5-1 to TRBJ2-3, with a possible D match to TRBD2 (6 bases). CDR3 length: 14 amino acids. Per germline, CDR1 SGHRS and CDR2 YFSETQ. V lost 6 bases and J lost 0, with 11 bases in between. CDR3 bases: TGCGCCAGCAACCGGGAGTTGAGCACAGATACGCAGTATTTT. Amino acid sequence: CASNRELSTDTQYF.

This clonotype occurred many times. The V call is TRBV6-6, the J call TRBJ2-1; 11 bases are shared with TRBD1. V gave up 6 bases and J gave up 4 bases; unmatched junction bases: 5. The CDR3 sequence is 15 residues long. Germline assignment: CDR1 MNHNY and CDR2 SVGAGI (reference sequence). The CDR3 DNA sequence: TGTGCCAGCAGCTCCGGGACAGGGGGGTACAATGAGCAGTTCTTC. It is translated as CASSSGTGGYNEQFF.

Many counts were recorded for this clonotype. The CDR3 is CASSEEPAAEAFF. The CDR3 DNA sequence: TGTGCCAGCAGTGAGGAGCCGGCGGCCGAAGCTTTCTTT. V usage is TRBV2 and J usage is TRBJ1-1; D gene ambiguous. Germline CDR1 reads SNHLY; CDR2 reads FYNNEI. V lost 3 bases to trimming and J lost 8 bases, with 13 bases between them. This CDR3 is 13 amino acids long.

CDR3 DNA: TGCGCCAGCAGCTCGGGACTCTCGAACACTGAAGCTTTCTTT. This codes for CASSSGLSNTEAFF. The J gene is TRBJ1-1, the V gene TRBV5-1; D might be TRBD1 (5 bases). This CDR3 is built from 14 residues. In germline, CDR1 is SGHRS, CDR2 YFSETQ. Trimming stripped 3 bases from V and 1 base from J, with 10 bases between.

The rearrangement joins TRBV5-1 to TRBJ2-1; D is perhaps TRBD2 (6 bases). Per the germline V gene, CDR1 is SGHRS and CDR2 is YFSETQ. The CDR3 spans 14 residues. Trimming removed 6 bases at V and 3 bases at J, with 13 bases between. The CDR3 loop reads CASNEPGGYNEQFF. The CDR3 bases are TGCGCCAGCAACGAACCCGGGGGCTACAATGAGCAGTTCTTC.

This clonotype was counted ten times or more. V usage is TRBV2 and J usage is TRBJ2-2, with D unresolved. V was cut by 2 bases and J by 9 bases, with 7 bases left in between. CDR1 and CDR2 from the germline V gene are SNHLY and FYNNEI. The CDR3 has 12 amino acids. The CDR3 spells CASSENYRELFF. Here the CDR3 DNA reads TGTGCCAGCAGTGAAAATTATCGGGAGCTGTTTTTT.